Sample share makes the clone carrying this TCR beta chain medium-sized (0.01 to 0.1%). The antigen is not known. There are 14 residues in the CDR3. V gave up 5 bases and J gave up 0 bases, with 11 bases separating them. Germline assignment: CDR1 MNHNS and CDR2 SASEGT. This entry belongs to a study of cytomegalovirus exposure and HLA in healthy donors. The study ran its PCR with 60 Vbeta and 13 Jbeta primers. Measured with immunoSEQ multiplex PCR; TCRdb has only the in-frame clones, and not every one. The sample has approximately 88,000 clones; around 77% are singletons. Findings and limits, study-wide: The study labeled 164 TCR beta chains cytomegalovirus-associated.

The chain carries TRBV6-1 and TRBJ2-7; D is possibly TRBD1 (5 bases). This TCR was sampled from a man aged 25 to 40 in good health and CMV-seronegative. The specimen sequenced was PBMCs. The CDR3, as DNA: TGTGCCAGCAGTTCGACGACAGTCTCCTACGAGCAGTACTTC. Its translation: CASSSTTVSYEQYF.